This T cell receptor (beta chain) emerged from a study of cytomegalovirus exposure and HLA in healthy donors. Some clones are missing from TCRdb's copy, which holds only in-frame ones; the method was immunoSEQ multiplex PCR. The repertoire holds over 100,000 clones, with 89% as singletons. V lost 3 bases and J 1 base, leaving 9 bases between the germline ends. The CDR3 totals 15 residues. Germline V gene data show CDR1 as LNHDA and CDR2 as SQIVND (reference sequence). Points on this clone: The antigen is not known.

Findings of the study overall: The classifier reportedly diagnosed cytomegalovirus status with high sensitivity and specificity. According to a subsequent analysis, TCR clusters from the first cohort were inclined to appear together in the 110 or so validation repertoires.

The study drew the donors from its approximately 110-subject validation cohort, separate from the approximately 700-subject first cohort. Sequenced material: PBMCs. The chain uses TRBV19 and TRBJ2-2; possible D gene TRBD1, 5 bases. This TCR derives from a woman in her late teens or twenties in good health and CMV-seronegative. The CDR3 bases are TGTGCCAGTAGTATGTATAGGGGGAACACCGGGGAGCTGTTTTTT. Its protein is CASSMYRGNTGELFF. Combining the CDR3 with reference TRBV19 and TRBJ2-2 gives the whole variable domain DGGITQSPKYLFRKEGQNVTLSCEQNLNHDAMYWYRQDPGQGLRLIYYSQIVNDFQKGDIAEGYSVSREKKESFPLTVTSAQKNPTAFYLCASSMYRGNTGELFFGEGSRLTVL.